The source of this TCR beta chain is a study of identical twins. Study-wide results and limits: In cord blood, abundant beta clonotypes had fewer insertions; memory showed no trend. The models systematically underestimated how much out-of-frame TCR alpha was shared in monozygotic twins.

The CDR3 runs 15 residues. V lost 7 bases and J lost 6; bases outside the gene matches: 11. A universal primer site came from template switching; cDNA carried unique molecular identifiers. TCRdb re-analysed the 5' RACE reads in MiXCR, keeping a single row per CDR3 protein. The table includes about 890,000 distinct CDR3 sequences, more than 9% detected once. Each donor (without exception) was a healthy Caucasian. This clonotype has just a few counts. The antigen remains unidentified. The sample also formed part of further work on yellow fever vaccine responses in identical twins.

This chain uses TRBV12-3 or TRBV12-4 with TRBJ2-1, with 8 nucleotides matching TRBD1. Sequences were obtained from PBMCs. This sequence was found in a woman aged 18 to 35 in good health. CDR3 sequence reads: CASTLTGGASNEQFF. The CDR3 bases are TGTGCCAGCACCCTCACAGGGGGAGCCTCCAATGAGCAGTTCTTC.